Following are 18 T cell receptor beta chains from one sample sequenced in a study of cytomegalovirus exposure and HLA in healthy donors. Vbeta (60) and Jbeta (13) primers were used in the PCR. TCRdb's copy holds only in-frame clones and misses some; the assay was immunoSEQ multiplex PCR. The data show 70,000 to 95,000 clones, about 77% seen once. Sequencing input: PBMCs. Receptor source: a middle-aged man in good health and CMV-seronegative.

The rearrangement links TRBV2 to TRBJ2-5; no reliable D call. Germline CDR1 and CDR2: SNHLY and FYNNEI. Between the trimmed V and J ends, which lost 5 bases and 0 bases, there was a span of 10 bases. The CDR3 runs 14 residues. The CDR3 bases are TGTGCCAGCAGTCCGACACTTTACCAAGAGACCCAGTACTTC. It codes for CASSPTLYQETQYF.

The CDR3 loop is CASGLPSGGVSDTQYF. The CDR3 DNA follows: TGTGCTAGTGGTTTACCTAGCGGGGGGGTATCAGATACGCAGTATTTT. The chain uses TRBV12-5 and TRBJ2-3; 12 bases are a match to TRBD2. There are 16 residues in the CDR3. Looked up from germline, CDR1 is LGHNT and CDR2 is FRNRAP. The junction had 5 bases not matched to a gene; V was cut back by 3 bases and J by 4 bases.

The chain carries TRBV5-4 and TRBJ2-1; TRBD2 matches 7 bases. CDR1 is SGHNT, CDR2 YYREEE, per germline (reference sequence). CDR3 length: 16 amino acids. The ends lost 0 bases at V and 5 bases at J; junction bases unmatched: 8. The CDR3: CASSLASGGAHNEQFF. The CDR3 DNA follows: TGTGCCAGCAGCTTGGCTAGCGGTGGGGCCCACAATGAGCAGTTCTTC.

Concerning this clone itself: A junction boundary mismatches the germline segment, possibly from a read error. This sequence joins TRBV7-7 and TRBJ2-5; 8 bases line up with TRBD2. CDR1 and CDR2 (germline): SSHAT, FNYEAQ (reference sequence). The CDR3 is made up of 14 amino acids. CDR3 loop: CASSISSGEETQYF. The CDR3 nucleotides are TGTGCTAGCAGTATAAGTAGCGGGGAAGAGACCCAGTACTTC.

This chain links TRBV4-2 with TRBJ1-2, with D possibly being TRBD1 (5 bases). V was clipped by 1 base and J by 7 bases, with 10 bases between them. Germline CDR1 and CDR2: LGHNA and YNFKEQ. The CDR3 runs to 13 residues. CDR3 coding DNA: TGTGCCAGCAGCCAAGGGGGGGTAGGTGGCTACACCTTC. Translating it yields CASSQGGVGGYTF.

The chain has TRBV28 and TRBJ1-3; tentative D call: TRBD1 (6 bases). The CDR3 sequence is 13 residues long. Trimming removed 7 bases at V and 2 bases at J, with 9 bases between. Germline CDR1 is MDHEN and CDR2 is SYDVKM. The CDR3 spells CASKQGAGNTIYF. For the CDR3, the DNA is TGTGCCAGCAAACAGGGAGCTGGAAACACCATATATTTT.

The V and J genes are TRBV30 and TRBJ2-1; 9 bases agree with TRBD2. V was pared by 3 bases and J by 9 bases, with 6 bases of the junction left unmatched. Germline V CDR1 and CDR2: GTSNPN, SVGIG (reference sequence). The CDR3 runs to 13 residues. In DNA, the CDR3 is TGTGCCTGGAGCGGTAGCGGGGGCAGTGAGCAGTTCTTC. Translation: CAWSGSGGSEQFF.

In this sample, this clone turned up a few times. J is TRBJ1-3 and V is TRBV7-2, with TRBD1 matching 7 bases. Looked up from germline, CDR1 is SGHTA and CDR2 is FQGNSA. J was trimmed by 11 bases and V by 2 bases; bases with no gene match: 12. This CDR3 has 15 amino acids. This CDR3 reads CASSLWDSNETPIYF. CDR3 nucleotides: TGTGCCAGCAGCTTATGGGACAGCAACGAAACACCCATATATTTT.

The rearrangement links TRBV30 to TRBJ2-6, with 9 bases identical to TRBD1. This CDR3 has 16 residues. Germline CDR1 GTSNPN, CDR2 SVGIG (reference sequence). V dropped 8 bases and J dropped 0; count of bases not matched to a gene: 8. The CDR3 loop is CASRDRGGSGANVLTF. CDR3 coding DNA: TGTGCCAGCCGAGACAGGGGGGGCTCTGGGGCCAACGTCCTGACTTTC. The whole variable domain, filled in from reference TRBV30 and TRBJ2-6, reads SQTIHQWPATLVQPVGSPLSLECTVEGTSNPNLYWYRQAAGRGLQLLFYSVGIGQISSEVPQNLSASRPQDRQFILSSKKLLLSDSGFYLCASRDRGGSGANVLTFGAGSRLTVL.

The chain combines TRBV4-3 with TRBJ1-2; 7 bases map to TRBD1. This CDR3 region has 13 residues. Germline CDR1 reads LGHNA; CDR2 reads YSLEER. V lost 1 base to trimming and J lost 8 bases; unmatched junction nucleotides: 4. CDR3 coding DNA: TGCGCCAGCAGCCAAGGACAGGGTCAGGGCTACACCTTC. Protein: CASSQGQGQGYTF.

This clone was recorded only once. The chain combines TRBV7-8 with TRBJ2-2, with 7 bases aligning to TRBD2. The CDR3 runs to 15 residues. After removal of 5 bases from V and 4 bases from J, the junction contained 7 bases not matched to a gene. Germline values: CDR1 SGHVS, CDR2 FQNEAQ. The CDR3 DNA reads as TGTGCCAGCAGCCCGATTCGACTAGCCACCGGGGAGCTGTTTTTT. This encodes CASSPIRLATGELFF.

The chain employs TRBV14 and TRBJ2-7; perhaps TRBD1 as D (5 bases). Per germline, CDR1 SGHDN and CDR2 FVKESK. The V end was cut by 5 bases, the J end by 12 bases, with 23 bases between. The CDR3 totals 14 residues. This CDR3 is CASSSRYGGSRAYF. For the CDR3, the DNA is TGTGCCAGCAGCTCAAGATATGGCGGCTCCAGGGCGTACTTC.

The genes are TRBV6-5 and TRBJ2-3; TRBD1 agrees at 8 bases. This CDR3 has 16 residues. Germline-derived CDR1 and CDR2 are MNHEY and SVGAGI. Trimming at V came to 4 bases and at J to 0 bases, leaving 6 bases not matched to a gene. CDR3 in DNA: TGTGCCAGCAGTTTATCGGGACAGGTTAGCACAGATACGCAGTATTTT. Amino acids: CASSLSGQVSTDTQYF.

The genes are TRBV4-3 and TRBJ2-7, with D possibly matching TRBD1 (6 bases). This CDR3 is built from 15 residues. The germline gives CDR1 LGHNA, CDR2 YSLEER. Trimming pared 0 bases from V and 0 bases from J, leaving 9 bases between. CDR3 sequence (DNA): TGCGCCAGCAGCCAAGAAAGGGGGAGCTCCTACGAGCAGTACTTC. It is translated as CASSQERGSSYEQYF.

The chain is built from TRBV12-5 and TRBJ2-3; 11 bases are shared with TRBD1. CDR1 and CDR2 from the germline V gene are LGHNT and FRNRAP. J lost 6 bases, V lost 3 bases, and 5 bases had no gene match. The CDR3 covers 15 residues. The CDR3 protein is CASGFRTGGADTQYF. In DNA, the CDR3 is TGTGCTAGTGGTTTCAGGACAGGGGGCGCTGATACGCAGTATTTT. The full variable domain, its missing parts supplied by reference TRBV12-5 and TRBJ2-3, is DARVTQTPRHKVTEMGQEVTMRCQPILGHNTVFWYRQTMMQGLELLAYFRNRAPLDDSGMPKDRFSAEMPDATLATLKIQPSEPRDSAVYFCASGFRTGGADTQYFGPGTRLTVL.

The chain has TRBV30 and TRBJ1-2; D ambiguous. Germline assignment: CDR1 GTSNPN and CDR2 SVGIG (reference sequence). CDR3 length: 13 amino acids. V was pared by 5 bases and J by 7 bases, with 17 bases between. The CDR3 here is CAWPRAGRGGYTF. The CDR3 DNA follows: TGTGCCTGGCCCCGGGCGGGCCGTGGTGGCTACACCTTC.

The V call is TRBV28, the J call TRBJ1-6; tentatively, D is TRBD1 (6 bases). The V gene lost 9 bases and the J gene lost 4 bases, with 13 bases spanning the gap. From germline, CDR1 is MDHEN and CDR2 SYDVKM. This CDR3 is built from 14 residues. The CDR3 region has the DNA TGTGCCAGTAACCCGGACAGATATAATTCACCCCTCCACTTT. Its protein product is CASNPDRYNSPLHF.

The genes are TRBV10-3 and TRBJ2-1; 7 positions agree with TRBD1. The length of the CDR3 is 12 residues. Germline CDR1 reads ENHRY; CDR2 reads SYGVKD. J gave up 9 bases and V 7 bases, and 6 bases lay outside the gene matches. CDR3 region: CAINRQGGEQFF. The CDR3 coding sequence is TGTGCCATCAATCGACAGGGTGGTGAGCAGTTCTTC.